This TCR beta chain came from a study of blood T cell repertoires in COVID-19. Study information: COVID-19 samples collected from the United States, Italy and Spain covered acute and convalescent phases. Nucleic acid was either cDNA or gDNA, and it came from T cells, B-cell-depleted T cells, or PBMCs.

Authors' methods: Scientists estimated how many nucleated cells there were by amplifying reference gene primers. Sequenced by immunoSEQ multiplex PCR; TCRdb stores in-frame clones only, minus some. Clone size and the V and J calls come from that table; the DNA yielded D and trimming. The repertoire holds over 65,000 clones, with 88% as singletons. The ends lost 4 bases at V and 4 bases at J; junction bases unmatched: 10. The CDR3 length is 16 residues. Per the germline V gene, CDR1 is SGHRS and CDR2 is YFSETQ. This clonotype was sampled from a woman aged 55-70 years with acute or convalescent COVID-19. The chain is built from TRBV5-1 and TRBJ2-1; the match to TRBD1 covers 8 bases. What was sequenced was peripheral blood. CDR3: CASSPIGQGDYNEQFF. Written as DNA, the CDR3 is TGCGCCAGCAGCCCGATTGGACAGGGTGATTACAATGAGCAGTTCTTC.